Each of the 29 T cell receptor beta chains below was sequenced from the same sample in a study of blood T cell repertoires in COVID-19 (dated by TCRdb to 2020 to 2022). Library preparation was by the immunoSEQ multiplex PCR assay. TCRdb carries this immuneACCESS record with in-frame sequences only. Its versions omit some clonotypes, under half of them owing to an unresolved V gene in the studies checked, with the rest unexplained. For this sample there are some 76,000 clones; roughly 80% appear just once. The top ten clonotypes cover more than 15% of the sample. The material sequenced was peripheral blood. These TCRs come from a woman aged 60-75 years with acute or convalescent COVID-19.

The rearrangement uses TRBV6-5 and TRBJ2-5, with D maybe TRBD1 (6 bases). Between the trimmed V and J ends, which lost 6 bases and 8 bases, there was a span of 16 bases. Germline V gene data show CDR1 as MNHEY and CDR2 as SVGAGI. The CDR3 has 13 residues. CDR3 sequence (DNA): TGTGCCAGCAGACGAATAACAGGGTCTACCCAGTACTTC. Its translation is CASRRITGSTQYF.

This clone was counted a single time. The chain is built from TRBV2 and TRBJ1-6; possibly TRBD1 for D (5 bases). This CDR3 is 13 amino acids long. The germline V and J ends were trimmed by 6 bases and 9 bases, with 12 bases remaining between them. Germline lookup yields CDR1 SNHLY and CDR2 FYNNEI. CDR3 sequence: CASRETASSPLHF. In nucleotides, the CDR3 is TGTGCCAGCAGAGAGACAGCATCTTCACCCCTCCACTTT.

The rearrangement links TRBV7-2 to TRBJ2-5; TRBD1 is a possible D gene (6 bases). The V end was cut by 5 bases, the J end by 0 bases, with 10 bases between. Germline V lookup: CDR1 SGHTA, CDR2 FQGNSA. This CDR3 is built from 14 residues. This chain's CDR3 is CASSQDRYQETQYF. CDR3 sequence (DNA): TGTGCCAGCAGCCAAGACAGGTACCAAGAGACCCAGTACTTC.

V usage is TRBV29-1 and J usage is TRBJ2-2; D perhaps matches TRBD1 (6 bases). CDR1 SQVTM and CDR2 ANQGSEA come from the germline V gene. The length of the CDR3 is 14 residues. The germline V and J ends were trimmed by 6 bases and 1 base, with 12 bases remaining between them. CDR3 protein: CSVGAGRNTGELFF. The CDR3 DNA reads TGCAGCGTGGGGGCAGGGAGGAACACCGGGGAGCTGTTTTTT.

This sequence joins TRBV3-1 (or the pseudogene TRBV3-2) and TRBJ2-7; TRBD2 matches 13 bases. This CDR3 has 16 amino acids. V gave up 4 bases and J gave up 1 base; unmatched junction bases: 4. Germline V lookup: CDR1 LGHDT, CDR2 YNNKEL (reference sequence). CDR3 sequence: CASSPWTSGGSYEQYF. DNA of the CDR3: TGTGCCAGCAGCCCCTGGACTAGCGGGGGATCCTACGAGCAGTACTTC.

J is TRBJ2-5 and V is TRBV7-2; 8 bases match TRBD2. The CDR3 covers 16 residues. Looked up from germline, CDR1 is SGHTA and CDR2 is FQGNSA. V trimming: 0 bases; J trimming: 1 base; junction bases outside the gene matches: 4. CDR3 in DNA: TGTGCCAGCAGCTTAGCGCAGGCGGGGGGCCAAGAGACCCAGTACTTC. It codes for CASSLAQAGGQETQYF.

The V call is TRBV28, the J call TRBJ1-1; 7 nucleotides agree with TRBD1. Trimming took 8 bases from V and 3 from J; bases not matched to a gene: 6. Germline assignment: CDR1 MDHEN and CDR2 SYDVKM. The CDR3 is made up of 13 amino acids. The CDR3 region has the DNA TGTGCCAGCGGGGGACAGACCTACACTGAAGCTTTCTTT. Translating gives CASGGQTYTEAFF.

V is TRBV7-9 and J is TRBJ2-5, with 10 bases aligning to TRBD1. Trimming at V came to 0 bases and at J to 3 bases, leaving 7 bases not matched to a gene. The germline gives CDR1 SEHNR, CDR2 FQNEAQ (reference sequence). The CDR3 has 17 amino acids. The CDR3 DNA reads as TGTGCCAGCAGCTTAGCGCTTGGGACAGGGGTTAAAGAGACCCAGTACTTC. As protein: CASSLALGTGVKETQYF.

The chain carries TRBV30 and TRBJ1-6; TRBD1 agrees at 9 bases. CDR1 and CDR2 from the germline V gene are GTSNPN and SVGIG (reference sequence). CDR3 length equals 14 residues. J was trimmed by 10 bases and V by 4 bases; bases with no gene match: 8. CDR3 coding DNA: TGTGCCTGGACACCCCGGGACAGGGAGTCACCCCTCCACTTT. This codes for CAWTPRDRESPLHF.

This clone has just one count. V and J are TRBV9 and TRBJ1-2, with D possibly being TRBD1 (6 bases). V was trimmed by 0 bases and J by 6 bases, leaving 12 bases between them. CDR3 length equals 14 residues. Germline-derived CDR1 and CDR2 are SGDLS and YYNGEE. DNA of the CDR3: TGTGCCAGCAGCGTAGGGGAGGGGGTAAATGGCTACACCTTC. Translated, it gives CASSVGEGVNGYTF.

The J gene is TRBJ1-5, the V gene TRBV5-6; maybe TRBD1 (5 bases). Trimming left V 4 bases short and J 3 bases short, with 14 bases between. The CDR3 has 15 residues. Germline lookup yields CDR1 SGHDT and CDR2 YYEEEE. The DNA of the CDR3 is TGTGCCAGCAGCGCGGGACCCCGGATCAATCAGCCCCAGCATTTT. It codes for CASSAGPRINQPQHF.

This clone is medium-sized (0.01 to 0.1%) by share. This sequence joins TRBV7-2 and TRBJ2-1; 8 bases map to TRBD1. Unmatched junction bases numbered 4, after V lost 7 bases and J lost 2 bases. Germline V CDR1 and CDR2: SGHTA, FQGNSA. CDR3 size: 14 residues. The CDR3 DNA reads as TGTGCCAGCACCACGACAGGGGCCTACAATGAGCAGTTCTTC. Translation: CASTTTGAYNEQFF.

The rearrangement links TRBV19 to TRBJ1-2; possible D gene TRBD1, 6 bases. This CDR3 has 16 residues. V lost 3 bases to trimming and J lost 7 bases, with 21 bases between them. Germline V lookup: CDR1 LNHDA, CDR2 SQIVND (reference sequence). CDR3 residues: CASSIGQFRLAAGYTF. In DNA form, the CDR3 reads TGTGCCAGTAGTATCGGACAGTTCCGCCTCGCTGCTGGCTACACCTTC.

The V call is TRBV7-6, the J call TRBJ2-7; TRBD1 matches at 7 bases. Germline V gene data show CDR1 as SGHVS and CDR2 as FNYEAQ. The CDR3 is made up of 14 amino acids. The junction had 6 bases not matched to a gene; V was cut back by 1 base and J by 6 bases. The CDR3 DNA follows: TGTGCCAGCAGCTTAGACCGGGACAGAGGCGAGCAGTACTTC. This codes for CASSLDRDRGEQYF.

CDR3 sequence (DNA): TGCAGCGTTGGGACAGGTTATTCGGCCCAGCATTTT. This gives the protein CSVGTGYSAQHF. This chain uses TRBV29-1 with TRBJ1-5, with 7 bases identical to TRBD1. The trim removed 4 bases at V and 11 bases at J, leaving 8 bases unmatched. Germline V gene lookup returns CDR1 SQVTM and CDR2 ANQGSEA. The CDR3 totals 12 residues.

The rearrangement links TRBV29-1 to TRBJ1-1; no clear D gene. V was pared by 6 bases and J by 2 bases, with 16 bases between. The CDR3 spans 14 residues. The V gene's germline CDR1 is SQVTM and CDR2 ANQGSEA. The CDR3, as DNA: TGCAGCGTCAGCTTCGTTCGGGGAAACACTGAAGCTTTCTTT. It codes for CSVSFVRGNTEAFF. Drawing the rest from reference TRBV29-1 and TRBJ1-1, the complete variable domain is SAVISQKPSRDICQRGTSLTIQCQVDSQVTMMFWYRQQPGQSLTLIATANQGSEATYESGFVIDKFPISRPNLTFSTLTVSNMSPEDSSIYLCSVSFVRGNTEAFFGQGTRLTVV.

This clone was recorded only once. The chain is built from TRBV11-2 and TRBJ2-3; TRBD2 matches at 7 bases. V gave up 1 base and J gave up 1 base; unmatched junction bases: 2. Germline V gene lookup returns CDR1 SGHAT and CDR2 FQNNGV. This CDR3 spans 15 amino acids. The DNA for the CDR3 is TGTGCCAGCAGCTTAGGAGGGAGGGGCACAGATACGCAGTATTTT. Its protein product is CASSLGGRGTDTQYF.

The chain combines TRBV25-1 with TRBJ1-2; a weak D match, TRBD1 (6 bases). Trimming removed 2 bases from V and 7 bases from J, with 14 bases in between. This CDR3 spans 14 amino acids. The germline V gene encodes CDR1 MGHDK and CDR2 SYGVNS. Here the CDR3 DNA reads TGTGCCAGCAGTGAACAGCACAGGGTGGGTGGCTACACCTTC. Its protein product is CASSEQHRVGGYTF.

This clone was found a few times. The chain has TRBV3-1 (or the pseudogene TRBV3-2) and TRBJ2-5; 8 bases fit TRBD2. Germline assignment: CDR1 LGHDT and CDR2 YNNKEL (reference sequence). Germline trimming cut 4 bases from V and 5 bases from J; bases unmatched to any gene: 12. This CDR3 contains 16 residues. The CDR3 loop is CASSPQSSGIWETQYF. The CDR3 nucleotides are TGTGCCAGCAGCCCCCAGAGTAGCGGGATTTGGGAGACCCAGTACTTC.

The rearrangement uses TRBV2 and TRBJ1-2; D may be TRBD1 (5 bases). Germline lookup yields CDR1 SNHLY and CDR2 FYNNEI. The germline V and J ends were trimmed by 6 bases and 2 bases, with 13 bases remaining between them. The CDR3 extends over 14 amino acids. The CDR3 spells CASRDGGFNYGYTF. The DNA for the CDR3 is TGTGCCAGCAGAGACGGGGGATTCAACTATGGCTACACCTTC.

The V gene is TRBV29-1, the J gene TRBJ1-1; D might be TRBD1 (5 bases). Germline V CDR1 and CDR2: SQVTM, ANQGSEA. The CDR3 runs to 13 residues. Trimming cost V 4 bases and J 1 base, with 10 bases left between them. The CDR3 spells CSVAGLTNTEAFF. The CDR3 DNA sequence: TGCAGCGTTGCGGGACTGACGAACACTGAAGCTTTCTTT.

The chain joins TRBV9 to TRBJ2-3; 12 bases line up with TRBD2. The J segment lost 4 bases and the V segment lost 0 bases, leaving 9 bases of the junction unmatched. Germline CDR1 reads SGDLS; CDR2 reads YYNGEE. The CDR3 has 18 residues. CDR3 amino acids: CASSVDPPGLAGSDTQYF. The CDR3, as DNA: TGTGCCAGCAGCGTAGACCCCCCGGGACTAGCGGGCTCAGATACGCAGTATTTT.

The chain employs TRBV6-5 and TRBJ2-1; TRBD1 matches at 8 bases. After removal of 0 bases from V and 14 bases from J, the junction contained 3 bases not matched to a gene. Germline CDR1 MNHEY, CDR2 SVGAGI. The CDR3 extends over 12 amino acids. The CDR3 spells CASSYSTGEKFF. The CDR3 DNA reads as TGTGCCAGCAGTTACTCGACAGGGGAGAAGTTCTTC.

The chain has TRBV5-6 and TRBJ1-2, with D unclear. CDR3 length: 14 amino acids. CDR1 and CDR2 from the germline V gene are SGHDT and YYEEEE. With 5 bases removed from V and 8 bases from J, the gap between germline ends came to 19 bases. The CDR3 region is CASSPGVRGKGYTF. CDR3 in DNA: TGTGCCAGCAGTCCTGGCGTGCGGGGTAAAGGCTACACCTTC.

The chain recombines TRBV4-3 with TRBJ1-6, with TRBD1 as a possible D gene (5 bases). Germline V gene sequence: CDR1 LGHNA, CDR2 YSLEER. CDR3 length: 16 residues. The V end was cut by 0 bases, the J end by 10 bases, with 16 bases between. This CDR3 is CASSQDLGTGGSPLHF. The CDR3 DNA reads as TGCGCCAGCAGCCAAGATCTGGGGACGGGAGGGTCACCCCTCCACTTT.

This chain joins TRBV19 and TRBJ1-5; maybe TRBD1 (6 bases). Germline V lookup: CDR1 LNHDA, CDR2 SQIVND (reference sequence). CDR3 length: 17 residues. With 3 bases removed from V and 1 base from J, the gap between germline ends came to 16 bases. DNA for the CDR3: TGTGCCAGTAGTATTCTCGGACAGATGAAGAGCAATCAGCCCCAGCATTTT. It yields the protein CASSILGQMKSNQPQHF.

The rearrangement uses TRBV19 and TRBJ2-2, with 7 positions matching TRBD1. The V gene's germline CDR1 is LNHDA and CDR2 SQIVND (reference sequence). V lost 4 bases, J lost 2 bases, and 1 base stayed unmatched. The CDR3 contains 14 residues. The CDR3 DNA follows: TGTGCCAGTAGTAGGGACAGAAACACCGGGGAGCTGTTTTTT. Protein: CASSRDRNTGELFF.

This clone appeared once. This chain connects TRBV9 to TRBJ1-4, with D perhaps TRBD1 (5 bases). CDR1 SGDLS and CDR2 YYNGEE come from the germline V gene. There are 14 residues in the CDR3. The V gene lost 3 bases and the J gene lost 6 bases, with 12 bases spanning the gap. CDR3 sequence reads: CASSAGTWDEKLFF. CDR3 nucleotides: TGTGCCAGCAGCGCCGGGACTTGGGATGAAAAACTGTTTTTT.

The chain recombines TRBV5-1 with TRBJ2-2; 8 positions match TRBD1. CDR1 is SGHRS, CDR2 YFSETQ, per germline. V was clipped by 2 bases and J by 4 bases; unmatched bases: 13. The CDR3 spans 18 residues. In nucleotides, the CDR3 is TGCGCCAGCAGCTTAAGCTCCAGGGGGCTTGCGAGCACCGGGGAGCTGTTTTTT. Its protein is CASSLSSRGLASTGELFF.